The 3 T cell receptor beta chains below were found in one sample sequenced in a study of CDR3 diversity in severe acne. TCRdb redid the calling of the PCR reads with MiXCR, one entry per CDR3 protein. The table has about 98,000 distinct CDR3 sequences, 51% seen once. Sequencing input: blood. Receptor source: a male donor with acne.

Relative to its sample, this clonotype is medium-sized. V gene TRBV5-1 combines with J gene TRBJ2-7; 8 bases line up with TRBD1. The CDR3 covers 14 residues. Per the germline V gene, CDR1 is SGHRS and CDR2 is YFSETQ. Unmatched junction bases numbered 8, after V lost 4 bases and J lost 5 bases. In DNA form, the CDR3 reads TGCGCCAGCAGCCTGTGGACAGGGAACCACGAGCAGTACTTC. This translates into CASSLWTGNHEQYF.

V usage is TRBV29-1 and J usage is TRBJ2-7; 9 nucleotides agree with TRBD1. V dropped 6 bases and J dropped 7; count of bases not matched to a gene: 7. The CDR3 contains 12 residues. The germline CDR1 and CDR2 sequences are SQVTM and ANQGSEA. CDR3 nucleotide sequence: TGCAGCGTCCGGGGACAGGGCCCGGAGCAGTACTTC. It codes for CSVRGQGPEQYF.

This clonotype was seen a handful of times. The gene calls are TRBV9 and TRBJ1-6, with a weak D call TRBD1 (6 bases). With 4 bases removed from V and 6 bases from J, the gap between germline ends came to 14 bases. Germline CDR1 is SGDLS and CDR2 is YYNGEE. The CDR3 is 15 amino acids. Here the CDR3 reads CASSLRQDGNSPLHF. The DNA for the CDR3 is TGTGCCAGCAGCCTACGACAGGATGGTAATTCACCCCTCCACTTT.